A single sample is the source of the 13 T cell receptor beta chains below, sequenced in a study of OX40 agonist ivuxolimab in advanced cancers. Profiled with immunoSEQ multiplex PCR; TCRdb holds only in-frame clones, not every one. The sample carries roughly 60,000 clones, 86% recorded once. The sequences come from CD4+ or CD8+ T cells sorted from blood, collected in a trial of the OX40 agonist ivuxolimab. The receptors come from an adult with an advanced solid tumor such as melanoma, head and neck, liver or kidney cancer.

The chain recombines TRBV7-3 with TRBJ2-2, with D maybe TRBD2 (6 bases). CDR1 and CDR2 (germline): SGHTA, FQGTGA. This CDR3 has 15 residues. V was pared by 5 bases and J by 5 bases, with 15 bases between. The CDR3 here is CASSPGGLRTGELFF. In nucleotides, the CDR3 is TGTGCCAGCAGCCCCGGAGGGCTGAGAACCGGGGAGCTGTTTTTT. The entire variable domain, with the rest obtained from reference TRBV7-3 and TRBJ2-2, is as follows: GAGVSQTPSNKVTEKGKYVELRCDPISGHTALYWYRQSLGQGPEFLIYFQGTGAADDSGLPNDRFFAVRPEGSVSTLKIQRTERGDSAVYLCASSPGGLRTGELFFGEGSRLTVL.

This rearrangement joins TRBV7-6 to TRBJ1-4, with a weak D call TRBD1 (5 bases). Trimming stripped 2 bases from V and 11 bases from J, with 9 bases between. Germline V gene sequence: CDR1 SGHVS, CDR2 FNYEAQ. CDR3 length equals 12 residues. The CDR3 here is CASSLTGTKLFF. CDR3 bases: TGTGCCAGCAGCTTAACCGGGACTAAACTGTTTTTT.

This clone has only one observation. The gene calls are TRBV11-2 and TRBJ1-3; D is unclear. V was pared by 5 bases and J by 8 bases, with 19 bases between. Germline V CDR1 and CDR2: SGHAT, FQNNGV. The CDR3 is 15 residues long. The CDR3 DNA reads as TGTGCCAGCAGCACCGGGTTCCCGCTCGGGGACACCATATATTTT. This translates into CASSTGFPLGDTIYF.

This clone appeared once. The gene calls are TRBV29-1 and TRBJ2-1, with 7 bases identical to TRBD1. There are 14 residues in the CDR3. Germline trimming cut 8 bases from V and 0 bases from J; bases unmatched to any gene: 7. Germline V lookup: CDR1 SQVTM, CDR2 ANQGSEA. This chain's CDR3 is CSTWTGSSYNEQFF. The CDR3 bases are TGCAGCACATGGACAGGTAGCTCCTACAATGAGCAGTTCTTC.

CDR3 DNA sequence: TGTGCCAGTAGTACCCTACAGGGTTTCTCCTACAATGAGCAGTTCTTC. It yields the protein CASSTLQGFSYNEQFF. The chain couples TRBV19 to TRBJ2-1; D perhaps matches TRBD1 (6 bases). Trimming took off 4 bases at V and 0 bases at J, with 13 bases between the two ends. Germline CDR1 is LNHDA and CDR2 is SQIVND (reference sequence). The CDR3 spans 16 residues.

The chain is built from TRBV5-4 and TRBJ2-3; 7 nucleotides agree with TRBD2. The junction had 5 bases not matched to a gene; V was cut back by 4 bases and J by 3 bases. CDR3 length equals 14 residues. Germline CDR1 is SGHNT and CDR2 is YYREEE (reference sequence). The chain's CDR3 is CASSANSGTDTQYF. The CDR3, as DNA: TGTGCCAGCAGCGCGAATAGCGGGACAGATACGCAGTATTTT.

This chain connects TRBV28 to TRBJ2-7, with a weak D call TRBD1 (5 bases). The CDR3 sequence is 12 residues long. CDR1 is MDHEN, CDR2 SYDVKM, per germline. V lost 8 bases, J lost 2 bases, and 10 bases lay in between. The CDR3 sequence is CASGVGAYEQYF. The CDR3, as DNA: TGTGCCAGCGGGGTAGGGGCCTACGAGCAGTACTTC.

This chain connects TRBV29-1 to TRBJ1-1, with 9 bases fitting TRBD1. The germline V gene has CDR1 SQVTM and CDR2 ANQGSEA. V was clipped by 4 bases and J by 5 bases; unmatched bases: 5. The CDR3 runs to 13 residues. DNA for the CDR3: TGCAGCGTTGGAACAGGGGGCTGGACTGAAGCTTTCTTT. The encoded protein is CSVGTGGWTEAFF.

This chain links TRBV18 with TRBJ2-7; D gene ambiguous. This CDR3 region has 12 residues. The V end lost 6 bases, the J end lost 7 bases, and 13 bases lay between the germline ends. CDR1 is KGHSH, CDR2 LQKENI, per germline. CDR3 in amino acids: CASSPGMGEQYF. CDR3 DNA sequence: TGTGCCAGCTCGCCAGGTATGGGGGAGCAGTACTTC.

The V gene is TRBV5-4, the J gene TRBJ2-5; TRBD2 matches at 8 bases. The CDR3 runs 14 residues. The germline V gene encodes CDR1 SGHNT and CDR2 YYREEE (reference sequence). Unmatched junction bases numbered 5, after V lost 2 bases and J lost 5 bases. The CDR3 protein is CASSLAGVGETQYF. CDR3 nucleotides: TGTGCCAGCAGCTTAGCGGGAGTAGGTGAGACCCAGTACTTC.

This rearrangement joins TRBV5-4 to TRBJ2-5; tentatively, D is TRBD1 (6 bases). Germline lookup yields CDR1 SGHNT and CDR2 YYREEE (reference sequence). V was shortened by 0 bases and J by 0 bases, with 9 bases between the two germline ends. This CDR3 comprises 15 residues. CDR3 amino acids: CASSLGTANQETQYF. The CDR3 DNA sequence: TGTGCCAGCAGCTTGGGGACAGCCAACCAAGAGACCCAGTACTTC. Filled out from reference TRBV5-4 and TRBJ2-5, the complete variable domain reads ETGVTQSPTHLIKTRGQQVTLRCSSQSGHNTVSWYQQALGQGPQFIFQYYREEENGRGNFPPRFSGLQFPNYSSELNVNALELDDSALYLCASSLGTANQETQYFGPGTRLLVL.

The chain couples TRBV7-8 to TRBJ2-2; possible D gene TRBD2, 5 bases. Germline V gene lookup returns CDR1 SGHVS and CDR2 FQNEAQ. The germline V and J ends were trimmed by 0 bases and 8 bases, with 7 bases remaining between them. The length of the CDR3 is 13 residues. The CDR3 sequence is CASSLARGGELFF. The CDR3 region has the DNA TGTGCCAGCAGCTTAGCCCGGGGAGGGGAGCTGTTTTTT.

V usage is TRBV15 and J usage is TRBJ1-1; weak D call: TRBD1 (5 bases). V was trimmed by 4 bases and J by 10 bases, leaving 16 bases between them. The CDR3 has 13 amino acids. The germline V gene has CDR1 LNHNV and CDR2 YYDKDF (reference sequence). This CDR3 reads CATSKDGDAGAFF. The CDR3 DNA sequence: TGTGCCACCAGCAAGGATGGGGACGCGGGAGCTTTCTTT. The full variable domain, with the rest looked up from reference TRBV15 and TRBJ1-1, is DAMVIQNPRYQVTQFGKPVTLSCSQTLNHNVMYWYQQKSSQAPKLLFHYYDKDFNNEADTPDNFQSRRPNTSFCFLDIRSPGLGDTAMYLCATSKDGDAGAFFGQGTRLTVV.